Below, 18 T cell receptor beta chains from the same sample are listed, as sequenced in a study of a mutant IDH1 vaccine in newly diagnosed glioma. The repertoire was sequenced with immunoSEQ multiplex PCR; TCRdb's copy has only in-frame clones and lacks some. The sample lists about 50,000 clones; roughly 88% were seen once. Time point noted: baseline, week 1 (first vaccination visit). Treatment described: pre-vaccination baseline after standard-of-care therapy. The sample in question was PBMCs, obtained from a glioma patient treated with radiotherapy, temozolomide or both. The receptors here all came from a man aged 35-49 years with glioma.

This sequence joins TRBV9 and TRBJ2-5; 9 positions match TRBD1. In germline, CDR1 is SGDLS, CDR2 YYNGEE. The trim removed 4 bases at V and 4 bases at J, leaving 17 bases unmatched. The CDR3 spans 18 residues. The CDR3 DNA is TGTGCCAGCAGCCCAGCCCGGTCCGGGACAGGGAGGGGAGAGACCCAGTACTTC. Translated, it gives CASSPARSGTGRGETQYF.

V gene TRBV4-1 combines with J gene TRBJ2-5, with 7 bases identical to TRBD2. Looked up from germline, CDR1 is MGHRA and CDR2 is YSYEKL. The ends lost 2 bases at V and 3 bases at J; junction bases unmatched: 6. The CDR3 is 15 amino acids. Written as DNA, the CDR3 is TGCGCCAGCAGCCAACCCACTAGCGACAAAGAGACCCAGTACTTC. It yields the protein CASSQPTSDKETQYF.

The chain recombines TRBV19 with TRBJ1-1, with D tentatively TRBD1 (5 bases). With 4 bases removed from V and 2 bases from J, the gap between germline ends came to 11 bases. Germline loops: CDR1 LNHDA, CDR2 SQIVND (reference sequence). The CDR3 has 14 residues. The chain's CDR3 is CASSKRRGNTEAFF. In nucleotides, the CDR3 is TGTGCCAGTAGTAAAAGGAGGGGAAACACTGAAGCTTTCTTT.

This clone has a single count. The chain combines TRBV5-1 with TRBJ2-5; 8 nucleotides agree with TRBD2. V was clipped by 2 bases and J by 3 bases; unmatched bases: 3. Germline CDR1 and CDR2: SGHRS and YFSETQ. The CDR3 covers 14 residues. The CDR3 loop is CASSFGRAKETQYF. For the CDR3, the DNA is TGCGCCAGCAGCTTCGGGAGGGCCAAAGAGACCCAGTACTTC.

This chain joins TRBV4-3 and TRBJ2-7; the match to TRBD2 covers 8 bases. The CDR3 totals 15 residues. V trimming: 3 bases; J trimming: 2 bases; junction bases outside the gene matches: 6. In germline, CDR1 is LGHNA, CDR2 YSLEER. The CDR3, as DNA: TGCGCCAGCAGCCAGGGAACGGGAGGGCCCTACGAGCAGTACTTC. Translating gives CASSQGTGGPYEQYF.

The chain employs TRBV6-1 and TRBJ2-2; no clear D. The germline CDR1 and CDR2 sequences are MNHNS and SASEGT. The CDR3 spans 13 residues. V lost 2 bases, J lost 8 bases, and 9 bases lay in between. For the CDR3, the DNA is TGTGCCAGCAGTGAAAGGGTAGCTGGGGAGCTGTTTTTT. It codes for CASSERVAGELFF.

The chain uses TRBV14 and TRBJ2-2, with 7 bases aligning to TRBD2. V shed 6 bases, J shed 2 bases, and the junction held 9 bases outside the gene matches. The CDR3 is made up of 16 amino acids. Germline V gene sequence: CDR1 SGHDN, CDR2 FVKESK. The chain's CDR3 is CASSPLAGLNTGELFF. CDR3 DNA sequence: TGTGCCAGCAGTCCTTTAGCGGGTCTAAACACCGGGGAGCTGTTTTTT.

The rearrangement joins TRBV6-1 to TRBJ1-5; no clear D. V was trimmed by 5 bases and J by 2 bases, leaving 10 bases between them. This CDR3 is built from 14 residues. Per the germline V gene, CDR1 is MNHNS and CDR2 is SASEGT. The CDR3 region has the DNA TGTGCCAGCAGTCAGAATTGGGGCAATCAGCCCCAGCATTTT. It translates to CASSQNWGNQPQHF.

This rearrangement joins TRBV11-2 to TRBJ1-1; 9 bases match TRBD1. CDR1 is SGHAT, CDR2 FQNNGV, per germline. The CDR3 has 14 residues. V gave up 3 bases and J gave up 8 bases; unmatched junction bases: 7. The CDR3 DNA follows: TGTGCCAGCAGCTTGGACAGGGGAATTCCCGAAGCTTTCTTT. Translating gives CASSLDRGIPEAFF.

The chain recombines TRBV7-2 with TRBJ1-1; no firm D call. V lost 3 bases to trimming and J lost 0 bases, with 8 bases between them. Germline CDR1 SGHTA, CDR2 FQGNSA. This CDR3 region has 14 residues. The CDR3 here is CASSFTRMNTEAFF. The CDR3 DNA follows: TGTGCCAGCAGCTTTACTAGAATGAACACTGAAGCTTTCTTT.

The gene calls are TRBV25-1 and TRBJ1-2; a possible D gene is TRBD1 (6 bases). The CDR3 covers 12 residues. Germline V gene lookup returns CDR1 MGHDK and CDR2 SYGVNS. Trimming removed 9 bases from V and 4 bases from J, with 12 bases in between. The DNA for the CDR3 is TGTGCCAGTTACAGGGAGGGCTATGGCTACACCTTC. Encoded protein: CASYREGYGYTF.

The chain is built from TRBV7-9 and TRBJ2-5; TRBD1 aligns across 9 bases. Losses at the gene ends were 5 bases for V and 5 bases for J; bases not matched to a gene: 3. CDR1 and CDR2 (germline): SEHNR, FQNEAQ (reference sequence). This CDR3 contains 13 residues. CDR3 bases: TGTGCCAGCAGCCAACAGGGGGCGGAGACCCAGTACTTC. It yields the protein CASSQQGAETQYF.

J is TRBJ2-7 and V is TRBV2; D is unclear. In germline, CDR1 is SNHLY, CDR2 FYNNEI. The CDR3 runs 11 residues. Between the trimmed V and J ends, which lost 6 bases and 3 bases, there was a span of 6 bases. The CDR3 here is CASRVFYEQYF. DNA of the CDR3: TGTGCCAGCAGGGTGTTCTACGAGCAGTACTTC.

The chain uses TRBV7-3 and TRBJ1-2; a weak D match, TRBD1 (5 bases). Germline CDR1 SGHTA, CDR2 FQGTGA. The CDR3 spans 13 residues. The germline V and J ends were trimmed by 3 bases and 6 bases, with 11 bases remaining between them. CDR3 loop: CASSLTDRHGYTF. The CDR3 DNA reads TGTGCCAGCAGCTTGACTGACAGACATGGCTACACCTTC.

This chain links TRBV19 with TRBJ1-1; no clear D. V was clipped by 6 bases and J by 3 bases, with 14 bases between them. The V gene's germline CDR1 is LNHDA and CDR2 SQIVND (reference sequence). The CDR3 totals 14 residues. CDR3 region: CASSQRAQDTEAFF. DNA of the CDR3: TGTGCCAGTAGCCAAAGGGCTCAGGACACTGAAGCTTTCTTT.

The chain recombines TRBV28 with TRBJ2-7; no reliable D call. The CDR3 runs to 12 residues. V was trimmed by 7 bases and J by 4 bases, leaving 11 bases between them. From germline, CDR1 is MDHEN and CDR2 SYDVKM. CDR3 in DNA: TGTGCCAGCAAGGCCCAATTATACGAGCAGTACTTC. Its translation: CASKAQLYEQYF.

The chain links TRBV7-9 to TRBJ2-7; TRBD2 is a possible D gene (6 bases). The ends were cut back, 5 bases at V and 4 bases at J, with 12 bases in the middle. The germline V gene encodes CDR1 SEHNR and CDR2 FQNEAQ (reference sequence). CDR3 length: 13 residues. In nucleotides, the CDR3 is TGTGCCAGCAGCCAAACCGGGACTTACGAGCAGTACTTC. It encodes CASSQTGTYEQYF.

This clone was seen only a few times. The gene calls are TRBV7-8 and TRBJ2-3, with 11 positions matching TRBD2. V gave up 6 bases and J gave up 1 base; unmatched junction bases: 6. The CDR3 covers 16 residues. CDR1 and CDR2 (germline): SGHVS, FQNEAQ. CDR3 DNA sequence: TGTGCCAGCAGGCGAGGGACTAGCGGAGGCACAGATACGCAGTATTTT. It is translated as CASRRGTSGGTDTQYF.